Below are 5 T cell receptor beta chains sequenced from a single sample in a study of blood T cell repertoires in COVID-19. This table comes from immunoSEQ multiplex PCR, and its TCRdb copy is limited to in-frame clones, with some not included. The sample gives roughly 160,000 clones, 86% of which show up once; approximately 7% is in the top ten. Sequenced: peripheral blood. The receptors were sampled from a man aged 50 to 59 with active or convalescent COVID-19.

The chain uses TRBV24-1 and TRBJ2-2, with 9 bases that match TRBD1. The V gene end was trimmed by 4 bases and the J gene end by 5 bases; junction bases not matched to a gene: 4. This CDR3 is built from 15 residues. Germline V gives CDR1 KGHDR, CDR2 SFDVKD. CDR3 sequence reads: CATSDPGQGTGELFF. The CDR3 bases are TGTGCCACCAGTGACCCGGGACAGGGTACCGGGGAGCTGTTTTTT.

The V call is TRBV4-2, the J call TRBJ2-7, with 12 bases fitting TRBD2. The germline V gene encodes CDR1 LGHNA and CDR2 YNFKEQ. CDR3 size: 16 residues. With 1 base clipped from V and 2 bases from J, the junction kept 3 bases outside the gene matches. The CDR3 loop reads CASSQVTSGGTYEQYF. The CDR3 DNA reads TGTGCCAGCAGCCAAGTAACTAGCGGGGGGACCTACGAGCAGTACTTC.

The V call is TRBV19, the J call TRBJ1-2; tentative D call: TRBD1 (5 bases). From germline, CDR1 is LNHDA and CDR2 SQIVND (reference sequence). V lost 5 bases and J 10 bases, leaving 14 bases between the germline ends. The CDR3 totals 12 residues. CDR3 bases: TGTGCCAGTAGTTCCCCGGGGGGTACCTACACCTTC. Protein: CASSSPGGTYTF.

As regards this clone: At one of its ends the junction is not consistent with the germline gene, which may arise from a read error. The rearrangement joins TRBV7-9 to TRBJ2-3, with D possibly TRBD2 on 5 matching bases. The CDR3 runs 14 residues. Germline loops: CDR1 SEHNR, CDR2 FQNEAQ (reference sequence). Written as DNA, the CDR3 is TGTGCCAGCAGCATAGCGACTAGCACAGATACGCAGTATTTT. Protein product: CASSIATSTDTQYF.

The rearrangement uses TRBV11-3 and TRBJ2-7; 13 nucleotides match TRBD2. The J segment lost 6 bases and the V segment lost 3 bases, leaving 5 bases of the junction unmatched. CDR1 SGHNT and CDR2 YENEEA come from the germline V gene. The CDR3 totals 15 residues. The CDR3 sequence is CASSFRGLAGSEQYF. The CDR3 DNA sequence: TGTGCCAGCAGCTTTAGGGGACTAGCGGGATCCGAGCAGTACTTC.